This section outlines one TCR beta chain sequence together with its context. This specimen comes from a study of blood T cell repertoires in COVID-19. Looking at the study overall: Spain, Italy and the United States supplied samples that represented acute and convalescent COVID-19. T cells, B-cell-depleted T cells, or PBMCs supplied cDNA or gDNA.

Sequencing was performed with immunoSEQ multiplex PCR; in TCRdb, only in-frame clones are kept and a portion is missing. Among under 250,000 clones listed, roughly nine tenths were seen once. Material: peripheral blood. The clonotype comes from a man younger than 35 with active or convalescent COVID-19.

CDR3 coding DNA: TGTGCCAGCAGACGTACGGACAGGGTAAATGAAAAACTGTTTTTT. It translates to CASRRTDRVNEKLFF. The rearrangement joins TRBV25-1 to TRBJ1-4; 8 bases line up with TRBD1. The J segment lost 5 bases and the V segment lost 6 bases, leaving 8 bases of the junction unmatched. Germline assignment: CDR1 MGHDK and CDR2 SYGVNS. This CDR3 is built from 15 residues.